Each of the 4 T cell receptor beta chains below was sequenced from the same sample in a study of cytomegalovirus exposure and HLA in healthy donors. Both 60 Vbeta primers and 13 Jbeta primers went into the PCR. Generated by immunoSEQ multiplex PCR, the TCRdb table keeps only in-frame clones and is missing some. The sample records about 190,000 clones, almost 80% being singletons. Sequencing was carried out using PBMCs. These receptors came from a woman aged 18-30 years in good health and CMV-seronegative.

A single count supports this clone. The chain joins TRBV27 to TRBJ1-5; D is ambiguous. The germline V gene encodes CDR1 MNHEY and CDR2 SMNVEV (reference sequence). V lost 1 base and J lost 3, with 4 bases in between. The length of the CDR3 is 13 residues. The CDR3 nucleotides read TGTGCCAGCAGTTTATTCGTCAATCAGCCCCAGCATTTT. Translating gives CASSLFVNQPQHF.

The chain recombines TRBV5-1 with TRBJ2-1, with TRBD2 identical over 12 bases. V dropped 2 bases and J dropped 6; count of bases not matched to a gene: 9. This CDR3 comprises 17 residues. Germline values: CDR1 SGHRS, CDR2 YFSETQ. The CDR3 bases are TGCGCCAGCAGCTTACCAACTAGCGGGAGGAGGGGCAATGAGCAGTTCTTC. This encodes CASSLPTSGRRGNEQFF.

This rearrangement joins TRBV10-3 to TRBJ2-5; D is unclear. Germline CDR1 ENHRY, CDR2 SYGVKD. The CDR3 runs 12 residues. Trimming left V 5 bases short and J 2 bases short, with 6 bases between. The CDR3 coding sequence is TGTGCCATCAGTAACAGTCAAGAGACCCAGTACTTC. Translated, it gives CAISNSQETQYF.

The rearrangement joins TRBV27 to TRBJ2-1; 11 bases map to TRBD2. CDR3 length: 16 residues. V lost 5 bases, J lost 5 bases, and 8 bases stayed unmatched. The germline CDR1 and CDR2 sequences are MNHEY and SMNVEV (reference sequence). Written as DNA, the CDR3 is TGTGCCAGCAGTCCCTACCAGACTAGCGGGAACAATGAGCAGTTCTTC. Translation gives CASSPYQTSGNNEQFF.